The 10 T cell receptor beta chains below come from one sample, sequenced in a study of blood T cell repertoires in COVID-19. Assay: immunoSEQ multiplex PCR; the TCRdb copy retains only in-frame clones and omits some. The sample carries a few hundred thousand clones, about 82% recorded once. The sequencing sample was made of peripheral blood. These receptors all come from a man at least 80 years old with acute or convalescent COVID-19.

The chain carries TRBV18 and TRBJ1-1; no firm D call. The CDR3 contains 13 residues. Germline CDR1 is KGHSH and CDR2 is LQKENI. V lost 2 bases to trimming and J lost 5 bases, with 9 bases between them. The CDR3 nucleotides are TGTGCCAGCTCACCAGGGCGGGGTACTGAAGCTTTCTTT. Translated: CASSPGRGTEAFF. The full variable domain, its missing parts supplied by reference TRBV18 and TRBJ1-1, is NAGVMQNPRHLVRRRGQEARLRCSPMKGHSHVYWYRQLPEEGLKFMVYLQKENIIDESGMPKERFSAEFPKEGPSILRIQQVVRGDSAAYFCASSPGRGTEAFFGQGTRLTVV.

The chain combines TRBV7-2 with TRBJ2-3; 11 bases agree with TRBD2. The CDR3 spans 17 residues. Losses at the gene ends were 5 bases for V and 2 bases for J; bases not matched to a gene: 9. Germline V gene data show CDR1 as SGHTA and CDR2 as FQGNSA. For the CDR3, the DNA is TGTGCCAGCAGCAGGGACCAACTAGCGGGGGACACAGATACGCAGTATTTT. Translation gives CASSRDQLAGDTDTQYF.

The rearrangement links TRBV18 to TRBJ1-5, with 7 bases lining up with TRBD1. V shed 2 bases, J shed 0 bases, and the junction held 4 bases outside the gene matches. The CDR3 contains 16 residues. Germline loops: CDR1 KGHSH, CDR2 LQKENI. In nucleotides, the CDR3 is TGTGCCAGCTCACCAGGGGGACAGTATAGCAATCAGCCCCAGCATTTT. Translated: CASSPGGQYSNQPQHF.

The chain couples TRBV25-1 to TRBJ2-2, with 7 bases lining up with TRBD1. Germline V gene sequence: CDR1 MGHDK, CDR2 SYGVNS. J gave up 2 bases and V 6 bases, and 6 bases lay outside the gene matches. The CDR3 totals 15 residues. CDR3 protein: CASSPTGINTGELFF. The CDR3 nucleotides are TGTGCCAGCAGCCCGACAGGGATTAACACCGGGGAGCTGTTTTTT.

V and J are TRBV15 and TRBJ2-1; tentative D call: TRBD2 (6 bases). V was trimmed by 0 bases and J by 9 bases, leaving 21 bases between them. Germline V gene sequence: CDR1 LNHNV, CDR2 YYDKDF (reference sequence). The length of the CDR3 is 17 residues. CDR3 nucleotide sequence: TGTGCCACCAGCAGAGATTTTTCGGGGCGGGGCTCTTTTGAGCAGTTCTTC. It translates to CATSRDFSGRGSFEQFF.

The chain is built from TRBV28 and TRBJ2-7, with TRBD2 matching over 11 bases. Germline V gene sequence: CDR1 MDHEN, CDR2 SYDVKM. Unmatched junction bases numbered 3, after V lost 2 bases and J lost 3 bases. The CDR3 is made up of 15 amino acids. The CDR3 is CASSLKTSGSYEQYF. CDR3 bases: TGTGCCAGCAGTTTAAAAACTAGCGGGAGCTACGAGCAGTACTTC. The full variable domain, with the rest looked up from reference TRBV28 and TRBJ2-7, is DVKVTQSSRYLVKRTGEKVFLECVQDMDHENMFWYRQDPGLGLRLIYFSYDVKMKEKGDIPEGYSVSREKKERFSLILESASTNQTSMYLCASSLKTSGSYEQYFGPGTRLTVT.

This chain joins TRBV18 and TRBJ1-1, with D maybe TRBD1 (6 bases). The V gene lost 3 bases and the J gene lost 6 bases, with 14 bases spanning the gap. The CDR3 runs 14 residues. Per germline, CDR1 KGHSH and CDR2 LQKENI. Here the CDR3 reads CASSPGQSRSEAFF. CDR3 coding DNA: TGTGCCAGCTCACCCGGACAGTCTAGATCTGAAGCTTTCTTT.

This clone was found a few times. The DNA of the CDR3 is TGTGCCACCAGTGATTTTCGGCGGAACTATGGCTACACCTTC. Translation: CATSDFRRNYGYTF. This chain connects TRBV24-1 to TRBJ1-2; no reliable D call. With 1 base removed from V and 2 bases from J, the gap between germline ends came to 7 bases. The CDR3 loop spans 14 amino acids. Germline V CDR1 and CDR2: KGHDR, SFDVKD.

The rearrangement links TRBV19 to TRBJ1-2, with 10 bases fitting TRBD1. The germline V gene encodes CDR1 LNHDA and CDR2 SQIVND (reference sequence). With 7 bases clipped from V and 5 bases from J, the junction kept 7 bases outside the gene matches. This CDR3 is 14 amino acids long. The CDR3 loop reads CASIDRGQGYGYTF. The DNA for the CDR3 is TGTGCCAGTATTGACCGGGGACAGGGGTATGGCTACACCTTC. The full variable domain, its missing parts supplied by reference TRBV19 and TRBJ1-2, is DGGITQSPKYLFRKEGQNVTLSCEQNLNHDAMYWYRQDPGQGLRLIYYSQIVNDFQKGDIAEGYSVSREKKESFPLTVTSAQKNPTAFYLCASIDRGQGYGYTFGSGTRLTVV.

The chain employs TRBV29-1 and TRBJ2-3, with 13 bases matching TRBD2. CDR1 and CDR2 from the germline V gene are SQVTM and ANQGSEA. This CDR3 region has 16 residues. The V segment lost 5 bases and the J segment 3 bases; nucleotides outside the gene matches: 8. DNA of the CDR3: TGCAGCGTTCCGCCCCCACTAGCGGGAGGGACAGATACGCAGTATTTT. Amino acid sequence: CSVPPPLAGGTDTQYF.